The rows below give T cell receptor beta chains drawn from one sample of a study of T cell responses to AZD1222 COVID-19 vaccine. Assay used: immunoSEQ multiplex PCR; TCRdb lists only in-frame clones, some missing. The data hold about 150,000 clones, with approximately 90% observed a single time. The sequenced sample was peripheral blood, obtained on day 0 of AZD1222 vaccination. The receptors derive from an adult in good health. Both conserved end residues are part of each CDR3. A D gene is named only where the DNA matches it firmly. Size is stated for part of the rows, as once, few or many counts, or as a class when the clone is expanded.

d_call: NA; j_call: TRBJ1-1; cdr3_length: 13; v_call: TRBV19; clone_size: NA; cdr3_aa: CASRNLGGVEAFF; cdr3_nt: TGTGCCAGTAGGAATTTAGGTGGGGTGGAAGCTTTCTTT
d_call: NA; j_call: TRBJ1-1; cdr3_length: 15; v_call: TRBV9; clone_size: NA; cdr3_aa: CASSVGAGSAIEAFF; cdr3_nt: TGTGCCAGCAGCGTAGGTGCAGGGTCAGCGATTGAAGCTTTCTTT
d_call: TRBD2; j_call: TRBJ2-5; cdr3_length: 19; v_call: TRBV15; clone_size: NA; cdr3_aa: CATGMRGGTSAHYQETQYF; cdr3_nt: TGTGCCACTGGGATGAGAGGAGGGACTAGCGCGCACTACCAAGAGACCCAGTACTTC
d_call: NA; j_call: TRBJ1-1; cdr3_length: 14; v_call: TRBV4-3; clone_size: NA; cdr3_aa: CASSQDRHFTEAFF; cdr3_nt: TGCGCCAGCAGCCAAGATCGGCACTTCACTGAAGCTTTCTTT
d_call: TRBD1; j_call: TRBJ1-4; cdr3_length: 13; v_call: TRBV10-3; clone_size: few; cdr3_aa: CAISRDRSEKLFF; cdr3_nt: TGTGCCATCAGCCGGGACAGAAGTGAAAAACTGTTTTTT
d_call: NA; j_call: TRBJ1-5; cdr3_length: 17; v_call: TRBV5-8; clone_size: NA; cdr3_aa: CASSLVQGRGSNQPQHF; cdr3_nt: TGTGCCAGCAGCTTGGTACAGGGAAGGGGAAGCAATCAGCCCCAGCATTTT
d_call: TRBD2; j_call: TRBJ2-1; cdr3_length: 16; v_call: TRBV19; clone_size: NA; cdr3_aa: CASSILLSGRADEQFF; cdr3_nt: TGTGCCAGTAGTATCCTCCTGAGCGGGAGGGCGGATGAGCAGTTCTTC
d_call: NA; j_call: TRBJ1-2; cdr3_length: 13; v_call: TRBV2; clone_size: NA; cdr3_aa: CASGSWKSYGYTF; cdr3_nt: TGTGCCAGCGGGTCCTGGAAGTCCTATGGCTACACCTTC
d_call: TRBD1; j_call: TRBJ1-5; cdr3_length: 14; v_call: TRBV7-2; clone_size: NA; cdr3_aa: CASSGQGNNQPQHF; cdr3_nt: TGTGCCAGCAGCGGACAGGGGAACAATCAGCCCCAGCATTTT
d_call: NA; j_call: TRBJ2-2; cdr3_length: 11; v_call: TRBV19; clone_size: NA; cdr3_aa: CASTRVGELFF; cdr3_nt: TGTGCCAGTACTCGGGTCGGGGAGCTGTTTTTT
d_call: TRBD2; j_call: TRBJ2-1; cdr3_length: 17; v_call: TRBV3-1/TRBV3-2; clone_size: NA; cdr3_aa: CASSLTLTSGTYNEQFF; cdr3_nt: TGTGCCAGCAGCCTAACCCTCACTAGCGGAACCTACAATGAGCAGTTCTTC
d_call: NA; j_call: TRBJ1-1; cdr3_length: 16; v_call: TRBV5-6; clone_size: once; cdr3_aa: CASSSTPLSTNTEAFF; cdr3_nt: TGTGCCAGCAGTTCCACCCCATTATCAACTAACACTGAAGCTTTCTTT
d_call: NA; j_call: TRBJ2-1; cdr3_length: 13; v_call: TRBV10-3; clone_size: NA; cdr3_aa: CAINGELHNEQFF; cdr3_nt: TGTGCCATCAATGGGGAGCTACACAATGAGCAGTTCTTC
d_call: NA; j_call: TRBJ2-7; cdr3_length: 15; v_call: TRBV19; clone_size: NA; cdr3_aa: CASSIGGGLGYEQYF; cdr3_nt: TGTGCCAGTAGTATAGGAGGGGGGCTGGGCTACGAGCAGTACTTC
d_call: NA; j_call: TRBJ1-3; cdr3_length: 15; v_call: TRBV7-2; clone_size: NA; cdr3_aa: CASSLGPIGGNTIYF; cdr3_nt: TGTGCCAGCAGCTTAGGCCCAATCGGGGGAAACACCATATATTTT
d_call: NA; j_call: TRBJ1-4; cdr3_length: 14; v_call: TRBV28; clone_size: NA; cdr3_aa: CASSLQGFREKLFF; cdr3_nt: TGTGCCAGCAGCCTTCAGGGGTTCCGTGAAAAACTGTTTTTT
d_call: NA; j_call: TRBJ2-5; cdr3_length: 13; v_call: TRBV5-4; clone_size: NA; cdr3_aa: CASSSPDLETQYF; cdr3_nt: TGTGCCAGCAGCTCCCCCGACCTAGAGACCCAGTACTTC
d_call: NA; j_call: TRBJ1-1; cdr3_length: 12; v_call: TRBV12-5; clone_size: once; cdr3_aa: CASRSGNTEAFF; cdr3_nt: TGTGCTAGTCGGTCCGGGAACACTGAAGCTTTCTTT
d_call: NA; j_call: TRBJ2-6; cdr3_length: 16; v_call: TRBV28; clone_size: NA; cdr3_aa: CASSFRTELGANVLTF; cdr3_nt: TGTGCCAGCAGTTTTCGGACGGAGCTCGGGGCCAACGTCCTGACTTTC
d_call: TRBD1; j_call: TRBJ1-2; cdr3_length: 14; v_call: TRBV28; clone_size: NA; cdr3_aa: CASRLQGAGYGYTF; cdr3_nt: TGTGCCAGCAGATTACAGGGGGCCGGCTATGGCTACACCTTC
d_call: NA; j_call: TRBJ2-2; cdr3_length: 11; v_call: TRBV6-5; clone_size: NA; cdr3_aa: CASRRAGELFF; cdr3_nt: TGTGCCAGCAGAAGGGCCGGGGAGCTGTTTTTT
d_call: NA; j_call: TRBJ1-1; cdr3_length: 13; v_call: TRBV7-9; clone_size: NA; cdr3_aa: CASSWDSGTEAFF; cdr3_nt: TGTGCCAGCAGCTGGGACTCTGGCACTGAAGCTTTCTTT
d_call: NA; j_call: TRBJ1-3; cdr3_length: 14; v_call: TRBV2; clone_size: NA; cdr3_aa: CASSALGREDTIYF; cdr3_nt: TGTGCCAGCAGTGCATTGGGGCGCGAGGACACCATATATTTT
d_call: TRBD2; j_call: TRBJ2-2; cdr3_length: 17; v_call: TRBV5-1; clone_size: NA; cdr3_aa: CASSQGVLAGGHGELFF; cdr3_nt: TGCGCCAGCAGCCAGGGCGTACTAGCGGGGGGCCACGGGGAGCTGTTTTTT
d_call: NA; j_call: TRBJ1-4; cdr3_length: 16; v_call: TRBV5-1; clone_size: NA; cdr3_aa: CASSFPEESTNEKLFF; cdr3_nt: TGCGCCAGCAGCTTCCCTGAGGAATCAACTAATGAAAAACTGTTTTTT
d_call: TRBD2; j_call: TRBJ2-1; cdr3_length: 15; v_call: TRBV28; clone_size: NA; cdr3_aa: CASSAPGGSYGGQFF; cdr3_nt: TGTGCCAGCAGTGCCCCGGGGGGGAGCTATGGAGGGCAGTTCTTC
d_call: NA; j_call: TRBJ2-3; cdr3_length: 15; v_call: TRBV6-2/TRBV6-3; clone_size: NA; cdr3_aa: CASSYGGTSTDTQYF; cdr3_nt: TGTGCCAGCAGTTACGGAGGGACCAGCACAGATACGCAGTATTTT
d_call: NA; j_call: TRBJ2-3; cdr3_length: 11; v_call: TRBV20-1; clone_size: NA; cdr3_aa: CSPGNPDTQYF; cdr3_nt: TGCAGTCCCGGGAATCCAGATACGCAGTATTTT
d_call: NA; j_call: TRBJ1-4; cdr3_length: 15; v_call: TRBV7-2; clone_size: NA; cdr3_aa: CASSLVGGLGEKLFF; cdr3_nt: TGTGCCAGCAGCTTAGTCGGGGGCCTAGGGGAAAAACTGTTTTTT
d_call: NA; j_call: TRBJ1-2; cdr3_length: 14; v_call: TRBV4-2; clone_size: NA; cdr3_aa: CASRPGGESYGYTF; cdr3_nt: TGTGCCAGCAGACCTGGGGGAGAGAGCTATGGCTACACCTTC
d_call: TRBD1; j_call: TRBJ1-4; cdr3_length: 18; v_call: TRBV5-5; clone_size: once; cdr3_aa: CASTWGPLRGPTNEKLFF; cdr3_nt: TGTGCCAGCACCTGGGGGCCCCTCAGGGGGCCTACTAATGAAAAACTGTTTTTT
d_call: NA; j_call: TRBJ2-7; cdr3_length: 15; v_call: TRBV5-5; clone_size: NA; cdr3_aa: CASSATTQSVYEQYF; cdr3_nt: TGTGCCAGCAGCGCAACCACTCAATCGGTCTACGAGCAGTACTTC
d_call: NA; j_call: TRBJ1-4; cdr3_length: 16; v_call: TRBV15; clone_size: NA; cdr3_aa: CATSLELLEPNEKLFF; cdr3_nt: TGTGCCACCAGCCTAGAACTACTGGAACCTAATGAAAAACTGTTTTTT
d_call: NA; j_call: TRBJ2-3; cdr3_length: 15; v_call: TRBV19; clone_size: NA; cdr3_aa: CASSMGGFSTDTQYF; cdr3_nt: TGTGCCAGTAGTATGGGCGGATTTAGCACAGATACGCAGTATTTT
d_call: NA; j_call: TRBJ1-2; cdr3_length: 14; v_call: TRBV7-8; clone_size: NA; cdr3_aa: CASSPRTGNYGYTF; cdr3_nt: TGTGCCAGCAGCCCTAGGACTGGGAACTATGGCTACACCTTC
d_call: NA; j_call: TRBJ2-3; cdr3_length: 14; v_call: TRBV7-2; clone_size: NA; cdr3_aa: CASSYSPATDTQYF; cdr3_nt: TGTGCCAGCAGCTACAGCCCCGCCACAGATACGCAGTATTTT
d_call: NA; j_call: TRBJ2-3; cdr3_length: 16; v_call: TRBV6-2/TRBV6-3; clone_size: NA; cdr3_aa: CASSYSLGGGADTQYF; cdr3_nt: TGTGCCAGCAGTTACTCCTTGGGCGGTGGAGCAGATACGCAGTATTTT
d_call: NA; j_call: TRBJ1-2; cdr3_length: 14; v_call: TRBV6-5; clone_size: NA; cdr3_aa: CASSYRVQTSGYTF; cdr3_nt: TGTGCCAGCAGTTACAGGGTACAAACTTCTGGCTACACCTTC
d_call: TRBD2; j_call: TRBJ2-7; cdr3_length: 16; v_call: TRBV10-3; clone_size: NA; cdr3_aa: CAISAGGVKGSYEQYF; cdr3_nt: TGTGCCATCAGTGCGGGGGGAGTCAAGGGGAGCTACGAGCAGTACTTC
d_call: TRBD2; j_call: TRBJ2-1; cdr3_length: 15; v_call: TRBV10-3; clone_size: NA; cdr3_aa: CAISDSGGAKNEQFF; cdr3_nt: TGTGCCATCAGCGATAGCGGGGGGGCCAAGAATGAGCAGTTCTTC
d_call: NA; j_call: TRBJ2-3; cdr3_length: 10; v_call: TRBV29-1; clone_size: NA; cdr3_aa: CSAKEGAQYF; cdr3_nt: TGCAGCGCTAAGGAGGGAGCGCAGTATTTT
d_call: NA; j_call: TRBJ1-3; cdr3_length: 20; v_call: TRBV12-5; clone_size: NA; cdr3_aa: CASGLVFFGRNSGSGNTIYF; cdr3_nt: TGTGCTAGTGGTTTGGTTTTTTTTGGCAGAAACTCTGGGTCAGGAAACACCATATATTTT
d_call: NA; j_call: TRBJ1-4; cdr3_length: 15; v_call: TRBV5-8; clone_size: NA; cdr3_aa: CASSLGRESNEKLFF; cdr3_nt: TGTGCCAGCAGCTTGGGGAGGGAATCCAATGAAAAACTGTTTTTT
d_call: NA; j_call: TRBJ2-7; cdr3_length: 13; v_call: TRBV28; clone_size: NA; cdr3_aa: CASSFRSSYEQYF; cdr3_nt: TGTGCCAGCAGTTTCAGAAGCTCCTACGAGCAGTACTTC
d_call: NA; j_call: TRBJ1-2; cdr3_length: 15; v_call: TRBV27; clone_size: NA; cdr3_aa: CASSPPGAANYGYTF; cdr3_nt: TGTGCCAGCAGTCCACCGGGGGCCGCTAACTATGGCTACACCTTC
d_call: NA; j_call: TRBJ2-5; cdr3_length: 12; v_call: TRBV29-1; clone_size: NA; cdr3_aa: CSVEGGPETQYF; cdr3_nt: TGCAGCGTTGAGGGGGGGCCAGAGACCCAGTACTTC
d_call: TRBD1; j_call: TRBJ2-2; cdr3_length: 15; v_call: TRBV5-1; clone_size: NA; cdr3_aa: CASSLRQGATGELFF; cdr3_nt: TGCGCCAGCAGCTTGAGACAGGGGGCAACCGGGGAGCTGTTTTTT
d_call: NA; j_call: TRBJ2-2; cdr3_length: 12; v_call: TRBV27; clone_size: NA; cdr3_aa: CASSLGPGELFF; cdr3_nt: TGTGCCAGCAGTTTAGGTCCCGGGGAGCTGTTTTTT
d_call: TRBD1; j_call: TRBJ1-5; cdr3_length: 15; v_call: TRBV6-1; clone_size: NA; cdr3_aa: CASSEWDRTNQPQHF; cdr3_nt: TGTGCCAGCAGTGAATGGGACAGGACTAATCAGCCCCAGCATTTT
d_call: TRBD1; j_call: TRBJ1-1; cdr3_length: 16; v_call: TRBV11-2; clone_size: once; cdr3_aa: CASSLLAQGSSTEAFF; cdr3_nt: TGTGCCAGCAGCCTCCTCGCACAGGGGTCGTCCACTGAAGCTTTCTTT
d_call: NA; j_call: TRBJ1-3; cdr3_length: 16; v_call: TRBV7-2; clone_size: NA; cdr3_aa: CASSLGPETSGNTIYF; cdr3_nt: TGTGCCAGCAGCTTAGGCCCGGAGACCTCTGGAAACACCATATATTTT
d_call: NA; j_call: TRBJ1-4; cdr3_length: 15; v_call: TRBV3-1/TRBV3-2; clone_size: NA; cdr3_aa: CASSQNRVANEKLFF; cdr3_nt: TGTGCCAGCAGCCAGAACAGGGTAGCTAATGAAAAACTGTTTTTT
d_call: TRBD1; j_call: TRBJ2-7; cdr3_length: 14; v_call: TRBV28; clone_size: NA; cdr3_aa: CASSFDDRGDEQYF; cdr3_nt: TGTGCCAGCAGTTTCGACGACAGGGGGGACGAGCAGTACTTC
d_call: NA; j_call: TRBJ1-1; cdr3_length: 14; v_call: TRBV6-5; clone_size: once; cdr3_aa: CASSLRGLNTEAFF; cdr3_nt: TGTGCCAGCAGCCTCAGAGGCCTGAACACTGAAGCTTTCTTT
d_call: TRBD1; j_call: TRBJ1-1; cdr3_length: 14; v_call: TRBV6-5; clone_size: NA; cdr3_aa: CASSSQGGLTEAFF; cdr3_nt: TGTGCCAGCAGTTCTCAGGGGGGATTAACTGAAGCTTTCTTT
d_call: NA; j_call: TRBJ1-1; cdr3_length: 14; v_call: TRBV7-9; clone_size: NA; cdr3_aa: CASSSLAGATEAFF; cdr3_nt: TGTGCCAGCAGCTCCCTCGCGGGGGCCACTGAAGCTTTCTTT
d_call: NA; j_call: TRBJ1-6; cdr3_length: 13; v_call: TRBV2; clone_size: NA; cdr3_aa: CASSPTVNSPLHF; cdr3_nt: TGTGCCAGCAGTCCGACAGTCAATTCACCCCTCCACTTT
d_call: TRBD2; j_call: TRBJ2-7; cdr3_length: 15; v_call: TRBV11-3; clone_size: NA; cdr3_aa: CASSLGAGGPDEQYF; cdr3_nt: TGTGCCAGCAGCTTGGGAGCGGGGGGGCCGGACGAGCAGTACTTC